This TCR beta chain was recorded in a study of blood T cell repertoires in COVID-19. Study-level background: Researchers got acute and convalescent COVID-19 samples from the United States, Italy and Spain. PBMCs, B-cell-depleted T cells, or T cells provided the cDNA or gDNA that made up the material.

Participants were aged about 18 to 89 years from about 25 US areas. Trimming removed 3 bases at V and 4 bases at J, with 13 bases between. Germline CDR1 and CDR2: MNHNS and SASEGT. The CDR3 is 15 residues long. Authors' data handling: Amplification of reference gene primers provided the estimated nucleated cell counts. Measured with immunoSEQ multiplex PCR; TCRdb has only the in-frame clones, and not every one. V, J and clone size derive from that table, while D and trimming were established from the DNA sequence. The sample shows some 180,000 clones, less than 90% of them seen only once. The chain joins TRBV6-1 to TRBJ2-1, with D tentatively TRBD2 (5 bases). The TCR was taken from a woman aged 25 to 39 who had been exposed to COVID-19. Sequenced input: PBMCs or T cells enriched from blood (not recorded which). In DNA form, the CDR3 reads TGTGCCAGCAGTGAGGGGAGCGCTTCTTACAATGAGCAGTTCTTC. Translating it yields CASSEGSASYNEQFF.